The sequence of this TCR beta chain was determined in a study of cytotoxic CD8 clonotypes in ibrutinib-treated CLL. Overall study: Among patients, around 24 responded partially and 2 completely; approximately 14 then stayed remitted and around 12 progressed after median approximately 70 months.

Overall study results and limits: Under treatment, the uncommon public clonotypes either contracted or remained stable.

Sequenced by immunoSEQ multiplex PCR; TCRdb stores in-frame clones only, minus some. Among over 95,000 clones listed, 58% were seen once. In regard to this clone: The antigen is undetermined.

The germline V and J ends were trimmed by 10 bases and 2 bases, with 10 bases remaining between them. CDR3 length equals 12 residues. In germline, CDR1 is MRHNA, CDR2 SNTAGT. The chain links TRBV6-4 to TRBJ2-3; possibly TRBD1 for D (5 bases). This receptor was taken from a human donor with chronic lymphocytic leukemia. The source was PBMCs, collected after 24 months of ibrutinib treatment. The CDR3: CATQGDTDTQYF. CDR3 nucleotide sequence: TGTGCCACCCAAGGGGACACAGATACGCAGTATTTT.